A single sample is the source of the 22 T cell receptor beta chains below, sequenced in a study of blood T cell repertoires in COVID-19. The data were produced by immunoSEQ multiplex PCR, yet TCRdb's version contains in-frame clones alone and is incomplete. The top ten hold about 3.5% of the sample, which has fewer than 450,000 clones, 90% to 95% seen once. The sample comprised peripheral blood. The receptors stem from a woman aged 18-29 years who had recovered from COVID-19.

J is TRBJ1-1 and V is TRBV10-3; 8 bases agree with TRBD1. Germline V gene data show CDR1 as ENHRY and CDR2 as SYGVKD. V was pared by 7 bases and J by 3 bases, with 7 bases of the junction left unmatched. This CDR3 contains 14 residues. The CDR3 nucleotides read TGTGCCATCAAAGAGACAGGGGACTACACTGAAGCTTTCTTT. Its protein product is CAIKETGDYTEAFF.

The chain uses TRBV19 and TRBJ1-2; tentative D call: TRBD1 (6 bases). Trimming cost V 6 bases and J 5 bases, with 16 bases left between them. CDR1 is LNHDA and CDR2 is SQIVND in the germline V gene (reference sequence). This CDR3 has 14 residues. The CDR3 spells CASRDLVGGYGYTF. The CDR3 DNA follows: TGTGCCAGTAGGGACCTCGTAGGGGGTTATGGCTACACCTTC.

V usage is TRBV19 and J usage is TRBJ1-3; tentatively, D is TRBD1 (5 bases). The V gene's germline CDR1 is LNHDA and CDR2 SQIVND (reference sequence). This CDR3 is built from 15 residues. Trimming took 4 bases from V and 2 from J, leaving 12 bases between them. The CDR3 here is CASSTQGGAGNTIYF. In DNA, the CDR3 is TGTGCCAGTAGTACTCAGGGTGGTGCTGGAAACACCATATATTTT.

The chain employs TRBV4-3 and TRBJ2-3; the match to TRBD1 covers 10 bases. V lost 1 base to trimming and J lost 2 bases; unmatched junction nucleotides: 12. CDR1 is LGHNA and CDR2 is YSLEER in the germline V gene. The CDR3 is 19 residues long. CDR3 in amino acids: CASSQVMGSGTGVTDTQYF. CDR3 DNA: TGCGCCAGCAGCCAAGTTATGGGATCCGGGACAGGGGTCACAGATACGCAGTATTTT.

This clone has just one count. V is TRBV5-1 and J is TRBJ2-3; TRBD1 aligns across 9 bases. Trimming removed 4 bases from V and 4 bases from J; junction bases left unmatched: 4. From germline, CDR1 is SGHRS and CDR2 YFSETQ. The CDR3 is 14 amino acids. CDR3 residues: CASSPGQGSDTQYF. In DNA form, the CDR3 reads TGCGCCAGCAGCCCAGGACAGGGGTCAGATACGCAGTATTTT. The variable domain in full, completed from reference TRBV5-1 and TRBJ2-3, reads KAGVTQTPRYLIKTRGQQVTLSCSPISGHRSVSWYQQTPGQGLQFLFEYFSETQRNKGNFPGRFSGRQFSNSRSEMNVSTLELGDSALYLCASSPGQGSDTQYFGPGTRLTVL.

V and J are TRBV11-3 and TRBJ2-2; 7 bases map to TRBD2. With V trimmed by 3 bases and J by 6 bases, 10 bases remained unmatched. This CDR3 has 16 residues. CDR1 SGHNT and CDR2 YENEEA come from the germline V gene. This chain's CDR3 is CASSFSRTRWAGELFF. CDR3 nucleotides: TGTGCCAGCAGCTTCTCGCGGACTAGATGGGCCGGGGAGCTGTTTTTT.

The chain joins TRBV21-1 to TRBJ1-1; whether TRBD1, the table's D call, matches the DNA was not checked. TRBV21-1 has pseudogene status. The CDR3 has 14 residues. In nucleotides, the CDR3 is TGTGCCAGCAGCGGACACAAGATCGAGAAGGAAGCTTTCTTT. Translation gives CASSGHKIEKEAFF.

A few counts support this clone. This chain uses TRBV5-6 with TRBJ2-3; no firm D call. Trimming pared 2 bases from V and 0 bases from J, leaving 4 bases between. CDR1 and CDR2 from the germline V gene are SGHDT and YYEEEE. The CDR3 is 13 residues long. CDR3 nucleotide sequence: TGTGCCAGCAGCTTCGGGAGCACAGATACGCAGTATTTT. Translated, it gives CASSFGSTDTQYF.

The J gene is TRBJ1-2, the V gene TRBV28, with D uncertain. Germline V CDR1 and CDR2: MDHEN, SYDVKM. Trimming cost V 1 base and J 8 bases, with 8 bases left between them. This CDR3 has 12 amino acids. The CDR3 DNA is TGTGCCAGCAGTTTATCCCGGAGCGGCTACACCTTC. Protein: CASSLSRSGYTF.

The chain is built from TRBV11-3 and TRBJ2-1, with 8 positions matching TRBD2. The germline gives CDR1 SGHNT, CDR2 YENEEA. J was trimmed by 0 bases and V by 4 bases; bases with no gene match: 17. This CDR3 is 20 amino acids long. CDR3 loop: CASSSYPGTRGTSSYNEQFF. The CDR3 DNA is TGTGCCAGCAGCTCATACCCCGGGACTAGAGGTACTAGCTCCTACAATGAGCAGTTCTTC.

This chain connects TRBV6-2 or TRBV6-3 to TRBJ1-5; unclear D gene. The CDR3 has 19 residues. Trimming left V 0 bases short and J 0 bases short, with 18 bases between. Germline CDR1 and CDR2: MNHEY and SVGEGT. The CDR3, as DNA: TGTGCCAGCAGTTACTCCCCAGTAGTTCAGACAACTAGCAATCAGCCCCAGCATTTT. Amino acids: CASSYSPVVQTTSNQPQHF.

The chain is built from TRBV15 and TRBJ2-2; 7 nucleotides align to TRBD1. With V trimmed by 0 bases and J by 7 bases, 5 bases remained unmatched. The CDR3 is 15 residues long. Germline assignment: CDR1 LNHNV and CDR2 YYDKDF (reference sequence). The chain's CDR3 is CATSRDIRGNGELFF. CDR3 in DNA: TGTGCCACCAGCAGAGATATCAGGGGGAACGGGGAGCTGTTTTTT.

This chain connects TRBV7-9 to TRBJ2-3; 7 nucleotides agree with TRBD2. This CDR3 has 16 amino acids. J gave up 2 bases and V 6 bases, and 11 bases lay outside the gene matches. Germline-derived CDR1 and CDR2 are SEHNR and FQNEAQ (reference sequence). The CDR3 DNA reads TGTGCCAGCAGACCCGCGGGTCTAGCGGCCACAGATACGCAGTATTTT. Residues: CASRPAGLAATDTQYF. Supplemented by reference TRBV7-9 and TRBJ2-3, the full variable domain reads DTGVSQNPRHKITKRGQNVTFRCDPISEHNRLYWYRQTLGQGPEFLTYFQNEAQLEKSRLLSDRFSAERPKGSFSTLEIQRTEQGDSAMYLCASRPAGLAATDTQYFGPGTRLTVL.

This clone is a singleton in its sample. In DNA form, the CDR3 reads TGCGCCAGCAGCCAAGATTTGGCGAGGGCCCAGCATTTT. Protein sequence: CASSQDLARAQHF. The chain couples TRBV4-3 to TRBJ1-5; D is ambiguous. V was clipped by 0 bases and J by 11 bases, with 11 bases between them. CDR3 length equals 13 residues. Per the germline V gene, CDR1 is LGHNA and CDR2 is YSLEER.

The CDR3 protein is CAIQTSVPGVTDTQYF. CDR3 DNA sequence: TGTGCCATCCAGACTTCGGTGCCGGGAGTCACAGATACGCAGTATTTT. This chain uses TRBV21-1 with TRBJ2-3; the tabulated D call, TRBD2, remains unverified against the DNA. TRBV21-1 constitutes a pseudogene. The CDR3 spans 16 residues.

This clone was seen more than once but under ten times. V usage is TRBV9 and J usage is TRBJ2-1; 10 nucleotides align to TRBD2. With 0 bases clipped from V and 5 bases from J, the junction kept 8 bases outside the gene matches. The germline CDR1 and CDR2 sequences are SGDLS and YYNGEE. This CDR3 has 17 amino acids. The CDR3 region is CASSVAGTLAGNNEQFF. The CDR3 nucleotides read TGTGCCAGCAGCGTAGCTGGGACACTAGCGGGGAACAATGAGCAGTTCTTC.

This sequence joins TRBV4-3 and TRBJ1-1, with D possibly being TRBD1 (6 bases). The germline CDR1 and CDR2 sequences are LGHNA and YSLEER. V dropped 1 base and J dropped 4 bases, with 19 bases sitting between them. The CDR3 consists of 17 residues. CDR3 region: CASSQATGLGDGTEAFF. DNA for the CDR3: TGCGCCAGCAGCCAAGCGACAGGTCTCGGGGATGGCACTGAAGCTTTCTTT.

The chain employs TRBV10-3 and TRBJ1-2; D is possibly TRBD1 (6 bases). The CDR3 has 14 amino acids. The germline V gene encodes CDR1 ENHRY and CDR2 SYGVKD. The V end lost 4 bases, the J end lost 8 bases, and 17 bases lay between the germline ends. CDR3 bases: TGTGCCATCAGTGCCTCGTCAGGGGCCGGCGGCTACACCTTC. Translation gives CAISASSGAGGYTF.

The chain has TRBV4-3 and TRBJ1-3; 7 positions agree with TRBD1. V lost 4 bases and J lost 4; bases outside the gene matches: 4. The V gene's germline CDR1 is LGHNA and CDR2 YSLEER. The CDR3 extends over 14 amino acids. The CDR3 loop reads CASSPGTDGNTIYF. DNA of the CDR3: TGCGCCAGCAGCCCCGGGACAGACGGAAACACCATATATTTT.

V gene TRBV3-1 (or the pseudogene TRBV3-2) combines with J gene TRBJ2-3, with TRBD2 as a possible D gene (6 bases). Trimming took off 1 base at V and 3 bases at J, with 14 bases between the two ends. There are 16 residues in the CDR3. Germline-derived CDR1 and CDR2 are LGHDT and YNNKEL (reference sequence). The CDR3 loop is CASSQATSWVTDTQYF. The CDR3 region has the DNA TGTGCCAGCAGCCAAGCGACTAGTTGGGTTACAGATACGCAGTATTTT.

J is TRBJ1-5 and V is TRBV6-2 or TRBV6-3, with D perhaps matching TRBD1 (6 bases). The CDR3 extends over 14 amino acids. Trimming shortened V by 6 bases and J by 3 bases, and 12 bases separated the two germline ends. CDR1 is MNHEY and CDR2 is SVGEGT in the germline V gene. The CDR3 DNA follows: TGTGCCAGCAGCCCAGGACAGTTCAATCAGCCCCAGCATTTT. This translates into CASSPGQFNQPQHF.

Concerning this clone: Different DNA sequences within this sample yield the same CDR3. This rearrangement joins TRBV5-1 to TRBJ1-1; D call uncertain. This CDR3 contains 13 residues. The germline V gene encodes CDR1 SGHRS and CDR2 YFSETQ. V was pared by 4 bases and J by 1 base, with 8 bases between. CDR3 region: CASSLRGNTEAFF. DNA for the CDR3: TGCGCCAGCAGCCTACGAGGGAACACTGAAGCTTTCTTT.